This T cell receptor (beta chain) was sequenced for a study of cytomegalovirus exposure and HLA in healthy donors. Primers included in the PCR were 60 Vbeta and 13 Jbeta primers. Some clones are missing from TCRdb's copy, which holds only in-frame ones; the method was immunoSEQ multiplex PCR. This table has about 200,000 clones, roughly 79% appearing once. The CDR3 runs to 16 residues. CDR1 and CDR2 from the germline V gene are SGHTA and FQGNSA. The chain is built from TRBV7-2 and TRBJ2-5, with a tentative D call TRBD2 (6 bases). The J call may be wrong; the DNA end is better matched by TRBJ2-7. The source material was PBMCs. The sequence was obtained from a young man in good health and CMV-seronegative. The CDR3 is CASSLRPREWGYEQYF. The CDR3 DNA is TGTGCCAGCAGCTTGCGTCCGCGGGAATGGGGGTACGAGCAGTACTTC.